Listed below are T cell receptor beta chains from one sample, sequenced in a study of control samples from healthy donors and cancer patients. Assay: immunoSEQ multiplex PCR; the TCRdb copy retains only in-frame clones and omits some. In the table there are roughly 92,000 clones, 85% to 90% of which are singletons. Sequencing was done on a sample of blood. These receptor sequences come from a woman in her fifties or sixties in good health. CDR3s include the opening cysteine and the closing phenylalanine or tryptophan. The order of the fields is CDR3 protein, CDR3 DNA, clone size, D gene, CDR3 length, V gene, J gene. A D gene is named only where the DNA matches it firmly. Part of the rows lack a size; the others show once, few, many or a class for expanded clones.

CDR3: CASTMGPEGETQYF
DNA: TGCGCCAGCACCATGGGCCCCGAAGGAGAGACCCAGTACTTC
size: -
D: -
length: 14
V: TRBV10-2
J: TRBJ2-5

CDR3: CASSSQVGYQETQYF
DNA: TGTGCCAGCAGTTCCCAGGTCGGGTACCAAGAGACCCAGTACTTC
size: -
D: -
length: 15
V: TRBV25-1
J: TRBJ2-5

CDR3: CASSLITGELFF
DNA: TGTGCCAGCAGCTTAATTACCGGGGAGCTGTTTTTT
size: -
D: -
length: 12
V: TRBV27
J: TRBJ2-2

CDR3: CASSLTGTGNTIYF
DNA: TGTGCCAGCAGCTTGACAGGGACGGGAAACACCATATATTTT
size: -
D: TRBD1
length: 14
V: TRBV11-3
J: TRBJ1-3

CDR3: CASSYLAGGPGETQYF
DNA: TGCGCCAGCAGTTATTTAGCGGGGGGGCCGGGGGAGACCCAGTACTTC
size: few
D: TRBD2
length: 16
V: TRBV5-1
J: TRBJ2-5

CDR3: CASSRTSGTQYF
DNA: TGTGCCAGCAGCCGGACCTCAGGGACCCAGTACTTC
size: -
D: -
length: 12
V: TRBV14
J: TRBJ2-5

CDR3: CASSLGLAGGPDTQYF
DNA: TGTGCCAGCAGCTTGGGACTAGCGGGAGGACCAGATACGCAGTATTTT
size: once
D: TRBD2
length: 16
V: TRBV5-4
J: TRBJ2-3

CDR3: CASSLGISTDTQYF
DNA: TGTGCCAGCAGCTTAGGTATCAGCACAGATACGCAGTATTTT
size: -
D: -
length: 14
V: TRBV7-9
J: TRBJ2-3

CDR3: CASSSLDRVLGETQYF
DNA: TGTGCCAGCAGTTCCCTTGACAGGGTGTTGGGGGAGACCCAGTACTTC
size: -
D: TRBD1
length: 16
V: TRBV27
J: TRBJ2-5

CDR3: CASSPWGGEETQYF
DNA: TGTGCCAGCAGCCCCTGGGGGGGGGAAGAGACCCAGTACTTC
size: -
D: TRBD2
length: 14
V: TRBV28
J: TRBJ2-5

CDR3: CASSTEGWGKQFF
DNA: TGTGCCAGCAGCACAGAGGGCTGGGGAAAGCAGTTCTTC
size: once
D: -
length: 13
V: TRBV13
J: TRBJ2-1

CDR3: CASSLRGGGQPQHF
DNA: TGTGCCAGCAGCTTGAGGGGAGGTGGACAGCCCCAGCATTTT
size: -
D: -
length: 14
V: TRBV7-8
J: TRBJ1-5

CDR3: CASSRRGEKLFF
DNA: TGTGCCAGTAGTCGTCGGGGTGAAAAACTGTTTTTT
size: few
D: -
length: 12
V: TRBV19
J: TRBJ1-4

CDR3: CASSEAASRQPQHF
DNA: TGTGCCAGCAGTGAAGCCGCTAGTCGGCAGCCCCAGCATTTT
size: -
D: -
length: 14
V: TRBV2
J: TRBJ1-5

CDR3: CASSLGGTLYNEQFF
DNA: TGTGCCAGCAGCCTGGGGGGAACACTATACAATGAGCAGTTCTTC
size: -
D: -
length: 15
V: TRBV5-4
J: TRBJ2-1

CDR3: CASSISGRPHEQYF
DNA: TGCGCCAGCAGTATTAGCGGGAGGCCCCACGAGCAGTACTTC
size: -
D: TRBD2
length: 14
V: TRBV10-2
J: TRBJ2-7

CDR3: CATSRDWTGAGNTIYF
DNA: TGTGCCACCAGCAGAGATTGGACAGGGGCTGGAAACACCATATATTTT
size: -
D: TRBD1
length: 16
V: TRBV15
J: TRBJ1-3

CDR3: CAWSHSGGTDTQYF
DNA: TGTGCCTGGAGTCACAGCGGGGGCACAGATACGCAGTATTTT
size: once
D: TRBD2
length: 14
V: TRBV30
J: TRBJ2-3

CDR3: CASSAILAGGPGSTDTQYF
DNA: TGTGCCAGCAGCGCAATTCTAGCGGGAGGGCCGGGGTCCACAGATACGCAGTATTTT
size: -
D: TRBD2
length: 19
V: TRBV7-2
J: TRBJ2-3

CDR3: CATSDPGQGRDTQYF
DNA: TGTGCCACCAGTGATCCAGGACAGGGGAGAGATACGCAGTATTTT
size: -
D: TRBD1
length: 15
V: TRBV24-1
J: TRBJ2-3

CDR3: CASSLPVSGAGGEAFF
DNA: TGCGCCAGCAGCCTGCCTGTTTCAGGGGCTGGCGGTGAAGCTTTCTTT
size: -
D: -
length: 16
V: TRBV5-1
J: TRBJ1-1

CDR3: CASSQEHISYEQYF
DNA: TGTGCCAGCAGCCAAGAGCACATCTCCTACGAGCAGTACTTC
size: few
D: -
length: 14
V: TRBV3-1/TRBV3-2
J: TRBJ2-7

CDR3: CASSLAGQGTYEQYF
DNA: TGTGCCAGCAGCTTAGCGGGACAGGGCACCTACGAGCAGTACTTC
size: -
D: TRBD1
length: 15
V: TRBV7-9
J: TRBJ2-7

CDR3: CASSHFGKNTEAFF
DNA: TGCGCCAGCAGCCACTTCGGGAAGAACACTGAAGCTTTCTTT
size: -
D: -
length: 14
V: TRBV4-3
J: TRBJ1-1

CDR3: CATSREEGGPEAEAFF
DNA: TGTGCCACCAGCAGAGAGGAGGGGGGGCCAGAAGCTGAAGCTTTCTTT
size: once
D: -
length: 16
V: TRBV15
J: TRBJ1-1

CDR3: CASRGSTGSDQPQHF
DNA: TGTGCCAGCAGGGGATCGACAGGGAGCGATCAGCCCCAGCATTTT
size: -
D: TRBD1
length: 15
V: TRBV6-5
J: TRBJ1-5

CDR3: CASSYSPGPGNTIYF
DNA: TGTGCCAGCAGTTACTCCCCAGGACCCGGAAACACCATATATTTT
size: -
D: -
length: 15
V: TRBV6-6
J: TRBJ1-3

CDR3: CASSSGGPRRAYEQYF
DNA: TGTGCCAGCAGCTCCGGGGGCCCAAGGAGGGCCTACGAGCAGTACTTC
size: -
D: -
length: 16
V: TRBV3-1/TRBV3-2
J: TRBJ2-7

CDR3: CASSLGDYPQNTQYF
DNA: TGCGCCAGCAGCTTGGGAGACTACCCTCAAAATACGCAGTATTTT
size: -
D: -
length: 15
V: TRBV5-1
J: TRBJ2-3

CDR3: CASSQQGRADLKPQHF
DNA: TGTGCCAGCTCACAACAGGGGCGCGCCGACCTGAAGCCCCAGCATTTT
size: few
D: TRBD1
length: 16
V: TRBV18
J: TRBJ1-5

CDR3: CASSWDSAGYTF
DNA: TGTGCCAGCAGCTGGGACAGTGCTGGCTACACCTTC
size: -
D: TRBD1
length: 12
V: TRBV11-2
J: TRBJ1-2

CDR3: CASSESTALALTETQYF
DNA: TGCGCCAGCAGTGAGTCGACTGCCCTAGCTCTGACAGAGACCCAGTACTTC
size: -
D: -
length: 17
V: TRBV10-2
J: TRBJ2-5

CDR3: CASSFGSGGGREQYF
DNA: TGCGCCAGCAGCTTTGGTAGCGGGGGAGGTAGGGAGCAGTACTTC
size: -
D: TRBD2
length: 15
V: TRBV5-1
J: TRBJ2-7

CDR3: CASSPGNYEQYF
DNA: TGTGCCAGCTCACCCGGAAACTACGAGCAGTACTTC
size: once
D: -
length: 12
V: TRBV18
J: TRBJ2-7

CDR3: CASSLWAVQWGYTF
DNA: TGTGCCAGCAGTTTATGGGCGGTCCAATGGGGCTACACCTTC
size: -
D: -
length: 14
V: TRBV28
J: TRBJ1-2

CDR3: CAISWTAADMNTEAFF
DNA: TGTGCCATCAGCTGGACAGCTGCGGACATGAACACTGAAGCTTTCTTT
size: -
D: -
length: 16
V: TRBV10-3
J: TRBJ1-1

CDR3: CASSPSRGRGPEAFF
DNA: TGTGCCAGCAGCCCATCACGGGGCAGGGGCCCAGAAGCTTTCTTT
size: -
D: -
length: 15
V: TRBV9
J: TRBJ1-1

CDR3: CASRAENYGYTF
DNA: TGCGCCAGCAGGGCAGAGAACTATGGCTACACCTTC
size: -
D: -
length: 12
V: TRBV5-1
J: TRBJ1-2

CDR3: CASSPGLAGSTDTQYF
DNA: TGTGCCAGCAGCCCAGGACTAGCGGGAAGCACAGATACGCAGTATTTT
size: few
D: TRBD2
length: 16
V: TRBV5-5
J: TRBJ2-3

CDR3: CASSLSGLRIQETQYF
DNA: TGTGCCAGCAGCTTAAGTGGCCTAAGGATCCAAGAGACCCAGTACTTC
size: once
D: -
length: 16
V: TRBV7-3
J: TRBJ2-5

CDR3: CASSEGTGTYNEQFF
DNA: TGCGCCAGCAGCGAAGGGACAGGGACTTACAATGAGCAGTTCTTC
size: -
D: TRBD1
length: 15
V: TRBV5-1
J: TRBJ2-1

CDR3: CASSLGGQETQYF
DNA: TGTGCCAGCAGTCTTGGGGGCCAAGAGACCCAGTACTTC
size: once
D: -
length: 13
V: TRBV28
J: TRBJ2-5

CDR3: CASSQDISVTTPYNEQFF
DNA: TGTGCCAGCAGCCAAGATATTAGCGTAACTACCCCCTACAATGAGCAGTTCTTC
size: -
D: -
length: 18
V: TRBV4-2
J: TRBJ2-1

CDR3: CASTITFAGAGTPQHF
DNA: TGTGCCAGTACCATCACTTTTGCAGGGGCGGGAACGCCCCAGCATTTT
size: -
D: -
length: 16
V: TRBV19
J: TRBJ1-5

CDR3: CASSPNPAASSGNTIYF
DNA: TGTGCCAGCTCACCAAATCCCGCGGCAAGCTCTGGAAACACCATATATTTT
size: -
D: -
length: 17
V: TRBV18
J: TRBJ1-3

CDR3: CASSQGQETQYF
DNA: TGTGCCAGCAGTCAGGGGCAAGAGACCCAGTACTTC
size: -
D: -
length: 12
V: TRBV6-6
J: TRBJ2-5

CDR3: CASSQEGGAVYEQYF
DNA: TGTGCCAGCAGCCAAGAAGGGGGAGCGGTCTACGAGCAGTACTTC
size: -
D: -
length: 15
V: TRBV3-1/TRBV3-2
J: TRBJ2-7

CDR3: CAWSVTGGSEAFF
DNA: TGTGCCTGGAGTGTCACAGGGGGCTCTGAAGCTTTCTTT
size: -
D: TRBD1
length: 13
V: TRBV30
J: TRBJ1-1

CDR3: CASSLGTEQETQYF
DNA: TGTGCCAGCAGCCTCGGGACAGAACAAGAGACCCAGTACTTC
size: once
D: TRBD1
length: 14
V: TRBV5-4
J: TRBJ2-5

CDR3: CASSLGEAFF
DNA: TGTGCCAGCAGTTTGGGAGAAGCTTTCTTT
size: -
D: -
length: 10
V: TRBV28
J: TRBJ1-1

CDR3: CASSPAEGPQHF
DNA: TGTGCCAGCAGTCCTGCAGAGGGGCCCCAGCATTTT
size: -
D: -
length: 12
V: TRBV27
J: TRBJ1-5

CDR3: CASSILGGNQPQHF
DNA: TGTGCCAGCAGCATCCTAGGGGGCAATCAGCCCCAGCATTTT
size: -
D: -
length: 14
V: TRBV28
J: TRBJ1-5

CDR3: CASSLLAGMYYEQYF
DNA: TGCGCCAGCAGCTTGTTAGCGGGAATGTACTACGAGCAGTACTTC
size: once
D: TRBD2
length: 15
V: TRBV5-1
J: TRBJ2-7

CDR3: CASSQDLFRAEREEKLFF
DNA: TGCGCCAGCAGCCAAGATCTTTTCAGGGCGGAAAGAGAGGAAAAACTGTTTTTT
size: -
D: -
length: 18
V: TRBV4-3
J: TRBJ1-4

CDR3: CASSSRPYNEKLFF
DNA: TGTGCCAGCAGCTCCCGACCCTACAATGAAAAACTGTTTTTT
size: once
D: -
length: 14
V: TRBV11-2
J: TRBJ1-4

CDR3: CASSQDSGRARYF
DNA: TGTGCCAGCAGCCAGGACAGCGGGAGGGCCAGGTATTTT
size: -
D: TRBD2
length: 13
V: TRBV3-1/TRBV3-2
J: TRBJ2-3

CDR3: CASCLGSSYEQYF
DNA: TGTGCCAGCTGCTTGGGGAGCTCCTACGAGCAGTACTTC
size: once
D: -
length: 13
V: TRBV18
J: TRBJ2-7

CDR3: CASSQTNYGYTF
DNA: TGTGCCAGCTCCCAGACTAACTATGGCTACACCTTC
size: -
D: -
length: 12
V: TRBV9
J: TRBJ1-2

CDR3: CASTRTGHTNF
DNA: TGTGCCAGCACAAGGACAGGGCATACGAACTTC
size: once
D: TRBD1
length: 11
V: TRBV2
J: TRBJ2-4